This TCR beta chain was recorded in a study of shared clonotypes between healthy human individuals. A word on this clone: Its antigen remains unknown.

V gave up 2 bases and J gave up 3 bases, with 8 bases separating them. This CDR3 has 14 residues. CDR1 MGHRA and CDR2 YSYEKL come from the germline V gene. Study-level findings and limits: Clonotype sharing across several donors was observed for about 5.2% of naive CD4 clonotypes. The four-donor shared clonotypes exceeded non-shared clonotypes in generation probability, with non-shared ones scoring lower.

Deep-level running was used for the assay. Per sorted-subset replicate PCR, input was around 220 ng DNA, representing about 30,000 T cell genomes. Only in-frame clones appear in the TCRdb table, and some are missing; sequencing was by immunoSEQ multiplex PCR. The sample records about 2.4 million clones, 80% to 95% being singletons. The clonotype originates from a young man in good health. Some clones in this sample may be carry-over from other donors' samples. The chain uses TRBV4-1 and TRBJ1-5, with D unclear. Sequenced sample: naive CD4+ T cells from PBMCs. Indicated subset: CD45RA+ positively selected. CDR3 sequence reads: CASSQTGFNQPQHF. The CDR3 DNA reads as TGCGCCAGCAGCCAAACGGGCTTCAATCAGCCCCAGCATTTT.